The next 15 T cell receptor beta chains were all read from a single sample in a study of blood T cell repertoires in COVID-19. The assay was immunoSEQ multiplex PCR, and TCRdb's table has in-frame clones only and misses some. Here the sample spans some 260,000 clones, more than 75% being singletons. Sequenced material: peripheral blood. These receptors originate from a woman aged 40 to 50 who had recovered from COVID-19.

The J gene is TRBJ2-1, the V gene TRBV11-3; 8 nucleotides align to TRBD2. V was clipped by 5 bases and J by 3 bases; unmatched bases: 6. Per the germline V gene, CDR1 is SGHNT and CDR2 is YENEEA. CDR3 length: 15 amino acids. CDR3: CASSANSGSYNEQFF. Written as DNA, the CDR3 is TGTGCCAGCAGCGCGAACAGCGGGAGCTACAATGAGCAGTTCTTC.

This clone was recorded only once. The chain is built from TRBV24-1 and TRBJ1-2; perhaps TRBD1 as D (5 bases). V was cut by 6 bases and J by 5 bases, with 15 bases left in between. CDR1 is KGHDR, CDR2 SFDVKD, per germline. CDR3 length: 14 amino acids. CDR3 nucleotides: TGTGCCACCAGTCCCCAGGGTTTTGGGTATGGCTACACCTTC. Translating gives CATSPQGFGYGYTF.

This clone was counted once. The chain recombines TRBV21-1 with TRBJ2-3; the listed D gene, TRBD2, was not tested against the DNA. TRBV21-1 is reported as a pseudogene. The CDR3 length is 17 residues. The CDR3 DNA is TGTGCCAGCAGCAAAGTGGGCGGGAGGCCCGGCACAGATACGCAGTATTTT. This codes for CASSKVGGRPGTDTQYF.

The chain recombines TRBV19 with TRBJ2-5; 8 nucleotides match TRBD2. Germline lookup yields CDR1 LNHDA and CDR2 SQIVND (reference sequence). The CDR3 is made up of 13 amino acids. V lost 3 bases to trimming and J lost 5 bases; unmatched junction nucleotides: 2. CDR3 region: CASSISGGETQYF. CDR3 DNA: TGTGCCAGTAGTATCTCGGGAGGGGAGACCCAGTACTTC.

This chain links TRBV24-1 with TRBJ2-7, with 9 bases that match TRBD2. The trim removed 2 bases at V and 0 bases at J, leaving 7 bases unmatched. Germline CDR1 KGHDR, CDR2 SFDVKD. This CDR3 contains 17 residues. CDR3 sequence: CATSDSGGLAASYEQYF. CDR3 in DNA: TGTGCCACCAGTGATTCTGGGGGACTAGCCGCCTCCTACGAGCAGTACTTC.

The rearrangement uses TRBV5-1 and TRBJ1-2; 7 positions match TRBD1. The ends lost 4 bases at V and 7 bases at J; junction bases unmatched: 10. The CDR3 contains 14 residues. Germline CDR1 SGHRS, CDR2 YFSETQ. CDR3 region: CASSPDRVRGGYTF. DNA of the CDR3: TGCGCCAGCAGCCCCGACAGGGTTCGAGGTGGCTACACCTTC.

The chain carries TRBV6-4 and TRBJ1-1, with no clear D. V was cut by 2 bases and J by 0 bases, with 13 bases left in between. The CDR3 extends over 16 amino acids. CDR1 and CDR2 from the germline V gene are MRHNA and SNTAGT. CDR3 DNA: TGTGCCAGCAGTGACGGTTCGGCGGGGATGAACACTGAAGCTTTCTTT. Its protein product is CASSDGSAGMNTEAFF.

V gene TRBV27 combines with J gene TRBJ2-7, with 7 bases lining up with TRBD1. The J segment lost 4 bases and the V segment lost 6 bases, leaving 12 bases of the junction unmatched. The CDR3 runs to 15 residues. CDR1 is MNHEY, CDR2 SMNVEV, per germline (reference sequence). CDR3 protein: CASRLGPTGLYEQYF. The CDR3, as DNA: TGTGCCAGCAGACTGGGGCCGACAGGGTTATACGAGCAGTACTTC.

The V and J genes are TRBV3-1 (or the pseudogene TRBV3-2) and TRBJ1-2, with D uncertain. The germline V gene has CDR1 LGHDT and CDR2 YNNKEL (reference sequence). The CDR3 sequence is 15 residues long. V lost 1 base and J 0 bases, leaving 9 bases between the germline ends. CDR3 protein: CASSQGAGTNYGYTF. CDR3 in DNA: TGTGCCAGCAGCCAAGGGGCAGGCACTAACTATGGCTACACCTTC.

V is TRBV6-4 and J is TRBJ2-6; a possible D gene is TRBD2 (5 bases). The CDR3 totals 14 residues. The V end was cut by 5 bases, the J end by 0 bases, with 5 bases between. Germline CDR1 and CDR2: MRHNA and SNTAGT. In DNA, the CDR3 is TGTGCCAGCAGTCGGGACTCTGGGGCCAACGTCCTGACTTTC. Its translation is CASSRDSGANVLTF.

This chain joins TRBV18 and TRBJ1-1; tentatively, D is TRBD1 (6 bases). This CDR3 comprises 15 residues. Germline V gene lookup returns CDR1 KGHSH and CDR2 LQKENI. V lost 3 bases to trimming and J lost 5 bases, with 16 bases between them. DNA of the CDR3: TGTGCCAGCTCACCCCCCCCGGGGCAGGGGACTGAAGCTTTCTTT. It is translated as CASSPPPGQGTEAFF.

The rearrangement uses TRBV9 and TRBJ2-4, with D hard to call. Germline lookup yields CDR1 SGDLS and CDR2 YYNGEE. The CDR3 spans 15 residues. Deletions cut 0 bases from V and 7 bases from J, with 14 bases between. The CDR3 coding sequence is TGTGCCAGCAGCGTAGCGGCAGGTGAAGGTAACATTCAGTACTTC. It translates to CASSVAAGEGNIQYF.

The chain carries TRBV5-6 and TRBJ2-3, with 12 positions matching TRBD2. Germline loops: CDR1 SGHDT, CDR2 YYEEEE. The CDR3 is 14 amino acids. The V and J ends lost 3 bases and 4 bases, in that order; junction bases with no gene match: 0. The DNA for the CDR3 is TGTGCCAGCAGCTCTAGCGGGAGGGCAGATACGCAGTATTTT. It yields the protein CASSSSGRADTQYF. Full variable domain (missing parts from reference TRBV5-6 and TRBJ2-3): DAGVTQSPTHLIKTRGQQVTLRCSPKSGHDTVSWYQQALGQGPQFIFQYYEEEERQRGNFPDRFSGHQFPNYSSELNVNALLLGDSALYLCASSSSGRADTQYFGPGTRLTVL.

The chain employs TRBV6-5 and TRBJ2-4; D gene uncertain. The CDR3 runs 15 residues. Trimming took 6 bases from V and 5 from J, leaving 17 bases between them. Germline loops: CDR1 MNHEY, CDR2 SVGAGI. CDR3 residues: CASRASRYSENIQYF. DNA of the CDR3: TGTGCCAGCAGGGCCTCGCGGTACTCGGAAAACATTCAGTACTTC.

The V and J genes are TRBV27 and TRBJ2-1; TRBD2 agrees at 10 bases. This CDR3 has 15 amino acids. Germline V gives CDR1 MNHEY, CDR2 SMNVEV (reference sequence). After removal of 7 bases from V and 3 bases from J, the junction contained 6 bases not matched to a gene. The CDR3 loop reads CASTSSGGNYNEQFF. CDR3 in DNA: TGTGCCAGCACCTCTAGCGGGGGCAACTACAATGAGCAGTTCTTC.